The clone carrying this TCR beta chain was observed a single time. Its antigen is still unknown. One end of the junction does not line up with germline, which may come from a read error. The PCR used 60 Vbeta and 13 Jbeta primers. Repertoires were generated with immunoSEQ multiplex PCR, while TCRdb's copy carries only in-frame clones and drops some. The table shows approximately 130,000 clones, with approximately 87% occurring only once. The sample belongs to a study of cytomegalovirus exposure and HLA in healthy donors. The wider study: Genetic ancestry analysis placed around 76% of the 398 donors that were genotyped in the Caucasian-associated cluster.

Study-wide results and limits: With high specificity and sensitivity, the classifier reportedly diagnosed cytomegalovirus status. Versus the roughly 700-donor mean, an Asian-associated ancestry cluster reportedly showed fewer N-insertions in a later analysis. A few V segments could not be told apart, such as TRBV6-2 and TRBV6-3, and were left out.

Germline V gene data show CDR1 as SGHRS and CDR2 as YFSETQ. The length of the CDR3 is 16 residues. Sequences were obtained from PBMCs. J is TRBJ2-5 and V is TRBV5-1; TRBD2 matches 10 bases. The clonotype comes from a woman aged 25 to 39 in good health and CMV-seronegative. This chain's CDR3 is CASSLAASGSFETRYF. DNA for the CDR3: TGCGCCAGCAGCTTGGCGGCTAGCGGGAGCTTCGAGACCCGGTACTTC.